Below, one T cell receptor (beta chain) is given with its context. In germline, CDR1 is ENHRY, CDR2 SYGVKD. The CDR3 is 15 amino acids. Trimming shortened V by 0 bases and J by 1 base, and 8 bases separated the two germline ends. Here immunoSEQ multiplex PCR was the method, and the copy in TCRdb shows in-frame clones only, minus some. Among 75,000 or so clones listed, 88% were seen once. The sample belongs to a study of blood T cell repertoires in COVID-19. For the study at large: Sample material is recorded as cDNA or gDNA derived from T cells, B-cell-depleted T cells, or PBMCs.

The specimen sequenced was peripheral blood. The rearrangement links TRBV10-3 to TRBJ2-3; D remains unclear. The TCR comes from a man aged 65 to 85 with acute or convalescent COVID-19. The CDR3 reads CAISESTSRTDTQYF. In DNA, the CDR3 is TGTGCCATCAGTGAGTCGACTTCCCGCACAGATACGCAGTATTTT.